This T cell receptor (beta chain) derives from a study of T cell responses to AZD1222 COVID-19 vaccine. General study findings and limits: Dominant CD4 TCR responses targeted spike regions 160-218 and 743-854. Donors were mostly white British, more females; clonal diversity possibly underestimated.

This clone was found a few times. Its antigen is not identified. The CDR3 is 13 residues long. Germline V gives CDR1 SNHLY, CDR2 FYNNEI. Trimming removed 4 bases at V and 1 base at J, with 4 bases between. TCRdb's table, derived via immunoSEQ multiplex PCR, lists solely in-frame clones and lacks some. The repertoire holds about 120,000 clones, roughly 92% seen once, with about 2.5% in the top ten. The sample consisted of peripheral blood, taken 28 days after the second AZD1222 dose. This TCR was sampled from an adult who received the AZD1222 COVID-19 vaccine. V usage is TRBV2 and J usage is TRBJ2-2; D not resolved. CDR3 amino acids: CASSGQNTGELFF. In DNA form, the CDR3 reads TGTGCCAGCAGTGGACAGAACACCGGGGAGCTGTTTTTT.